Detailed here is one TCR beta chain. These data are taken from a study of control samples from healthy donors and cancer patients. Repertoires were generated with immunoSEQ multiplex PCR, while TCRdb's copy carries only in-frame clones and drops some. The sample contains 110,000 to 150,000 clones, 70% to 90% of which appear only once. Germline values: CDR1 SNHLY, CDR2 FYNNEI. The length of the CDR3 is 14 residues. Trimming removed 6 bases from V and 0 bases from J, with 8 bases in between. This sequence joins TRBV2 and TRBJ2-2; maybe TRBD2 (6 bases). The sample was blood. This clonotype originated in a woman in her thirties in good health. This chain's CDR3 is CASRLAPNTGELFF. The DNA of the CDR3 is TGTGCCAGCAGACTAGCTCCGAACACCGGGGAGCTGTTTTTT.